This entry describes one T cell receptor (beta chain). The target antigen is unknown. The data are from a study of cytomegalovirus exposure and HLA in healthy donors. Overall study results and limits: Within an earlier analysis, most TCR beta V segments proved productive either about 87% or about 30% of the time.

Primers: 60 Vbeta forward and 13 Jbeta reverse. TCRdb's copy holds only in-frame clones and misses some; the assay was immunoSEQ multiplex PCR. This table has around 130,000 clones, about three quarters appearing once. This clonotype was sampled from a human donor in good health. Specimen: PBMCs.

In DNA, the CDR3 is TGTGCCAGCTCACTAACCGGGACTAGCGGGGGAGTTGAGCAGTACTTC. Residues: CASSLTGTSGGVEQYF. V is TRBV18 and J is TRBJ2-7; 14 positions match TRBD2. Losses at the gene ends were 4 bases for V and 7 bases for J; bases not matched to a gene: 9. Germline lookup yields CDR1 KGHSH and CDR2 LQKENI. This CDR3 has 16 amino acids.